This T cell receptor (beta chain) emerged from a study of T cell responses to AZD1222 COVID-19 vaccine. General study findings and limits: CD4 TCRs linked to vaccination spanned spike, dominating at 160-218 and 743-854.

Note on this clone: Antigen: not known.

Sequencing was performed with immunoSEQ multiplex PCR; in TCRdb, only in-frame clones are kept and a portion is missing. Among about 180,000 clones, about 91% were seen once, and the ten largest hold under 2.5%. V lost 1 base, J lost 7 bases, and 10 bases lay in between. Germline CDR1 SQVTM, CDR2 ANQGSEA. This CDR3 is 13 amino acids long. The chain joins TRBV29-1 to TRBJ1-4; D perhaps matches TRBD1 (5 bases). The sample in question was peripheral blood, obtained on day 0 of AZD1222 vaccination. The TCR originated in an adult in good health. CDR3 in amino acids: CSVEGGAGEKLFF. DNA of the CDR3: TGCAGCGTTGAAGGAGGGGCGGGTGAAAAACTGTTTTTT.